The source of this T cell receptor beta chain is a study of T-cell memory formation after mild COVID-19. One entry per CDR3 protein results from TCRdb running MiXCR on the 5' RACE reads. Of some 180,000 distinct CDR3 sequences in the sample, around 13% were seen once. V lost 5 bases and J 7 bases, leaving 15 bases between the germline ends. Germline V lookup: CDR1 SQVTM, CDR2 ANQGSEA. The CDR3 totals 13 residues. Concerning this clonotype itself: No antigen is known for it.

Study findings and constraints: Contracting CD4+ clones sat mainly in CM and EM; CD8+ in EMRA.

The receptor was isolated from a man between 18 and 29 years old who had mild COVID-19 (a few samples of this study predate the infection). Cell type and time point are not known. V usage is TRBV29-1 and J usage is TRBJ1-5; tentative D call: TRBD1 (5 bases). Sequencing was carried out using PBMCs or a T cell subset sorted from them (not recorded which). CDR3 region: CSVSIQGGQPQHF. The CDR3 region has the DNA TGCAGCGTTTCAATCCAGGGTGGCCAGCCCCAGCATTTT.